The clone carrying this T cell receptor (beta chain) was observed a handful of times. As yet, its antigen is unknown. The entry originates in a study of identical twins. Overall study findings and caveats: There was more out-of-frame TCR alpha sharing in monozygotic twins than models estimated.

Looked up from germline, CDR1 is MGHDK and CDR2 is SYGVNS. This CDR3 comprises 14 residues. V was trimmed by 6 bases and J by 7 bases, leaving 15 bases between them. Using its own MiXCR run on the 5' RACE reads, TCRdb lists one record per CDR3 protein. The table includes fewer than 650,000 distinct CDR3 sequences, roughly 6.6% detected once. This sample was shared with a second study, whose subject was yellow fever vaccine responses in identical twins.

This TCR came from a woman aged 18-29 years in good health. The gene calls are TRBV25-1 and TRBJ2-2; tentative D call: TRBD2 (5 bases). Sequences were obtained from PBMCs. The CDR3 loop reads CASSGFGVIGELFF. CDR3 sequence (DNA): TGTGCCAGCAGCGGATTCGGGGTCATCGGGGAGCTGTTTTTT. Full variable domain (outside the CDR3, taken from reference TRBV25-1 and TRBJ2-2): EADIYQTPRYLVIGTGKKITLECSQTMGHDKMYWYQQDPGMELHLIHYSYGVNSTEKGDLSSESTVSRIRTEHFPLTLESARPSHTSQYLCASSGFGVIGELFFGEGSRLTVL.